The 29 T cell receptor beta chains below all came from one sample that was sequenced in a study of identical twins. MiXCR was run by TCRdb on the 5' RACE reads, yielding one entry per CDR3 protein. Here the sample spans 550,000 to 800,000 distinct CDR3 sequences, around 7.5% being singletons. Another study also made use of these data, one on yellow fever vaccine responses in identical twins.

The source material was PBMCs. The receptors shown here come from a woman between 18 and 29 years old in good health.

This clonotype was seen only a few times. The chain carries TRBV4-1 and TRBJ2-7, with TRBD2 identical over 8 bases. CDR3 length equals 18 residues. In germline, CDR1 is MGHRA, CDR2 YSYEKL. V shed 1 base, J shed 7 bases, and the junction held 18 bases outside the gene matches. The CDR3 nucleotides read TGCGCCAGCAGCCAAGTGGGTGGGCTAGCGGGCTCCGAGAGGGAGCAGTACTTC. Protein sequence: CASSQVGGLAGSEREQYF.

This clonotype was seen repeatedly, ten times or more. The genes are TRBV28 and TRBJ1-2; TRBD1 matches 7 bases. V trimming: 5 bases; J trimming: 4 bases; junction bases outside the gene matches: 10. The CDR3 covers 15 residues. Germline CDR1 MDHEN, CDR2 SYDVKM. CDR3 residues: CASSQRDRALYGYTF. The CDR3 region has the DNA TGTGCCAGCAGTCAAAGAGACAGGGCACTCTATGGCTACACCTTC.

V gene TRBV20-1 combines with J gene TRBJ2-1; D is undetermined. Germline V gives CDR1 DFQATT, CDR2 SNEGSKA (reference sequence). This CDR3 spans 11 amino acids. Between the trimmed V and J ends, which lost 1 base and 10 bases, there was a span of 8 bases. The CDR3 nucleotides are TGCAGTGCTAGAGGTGCCTGGGAGCAGTTCTTC. This translates into CSARGAWEQFF.

This clonotype was seen ten or more times. The chain links TRBV20-1 to TRBJ2-7; 7 nucleotides align to TRBD2. The CDR3 totals 13 residues. V was pared by 5 bases and J by 4 bases, with 8 bases of the junction left unmatched. Germline loops: CDR1 DFQATT, CDR2 SNEGSKA (reference sequence). The CDR3 DNA reads as TGCAGTGCTCCGGGACTACTCGATTACGAGCAGTACGTC. This codes for CSAPGLLDYEQYV.

This clonotype was seen many times. The CDR3 DNA reads as TGCAGTGCTATTTTACAGCCCTCAGCTAACTATGGCTACACCTTC. Its translation is CSAILQPSANYGYTF. The rearrangement uses TRBV20-1 and TRBJ1-2; D gene unclear. The germline V and J ends were trimmed by 4 bases and 0 bases, with 15 bases remaining between them. The germline CDR1 and CDR2 sequences are DFQATT and SNEGSKA (reference sequence). CDR3 size: 15 residues.

The rearrangement joins TRBV4-2 to TRBJ2-2; the D is unclear. The CDR3 is 17 residues long. CDR1 and CDR2 from the germline V gene are LGHNA and YNFKEQ. Trimming removed 0 bases at V and 0 bases at J, with 11 bases between. Here the CDR3 DNA reads TGTGCCAGCAGCCAAGAATACCAGCTCGCGAACACCGGGGAGCTGTTTTTT. Translation: CASSQEYQLANTGELFF.

This clonotype was seen only a few times. This rearrangement joins TRBV29-1 to TRBJ2-2, with D unresolved. The V and J ends lost 0 bases and 1 base respectively, with 12 bases between them. The CDR3 runs to 16 residues. CDR1 and CDR2 (germline): SQVTM, ANQGSEA. CDR3 sequence reads: CSVEDLTGENTGELFF. The CDR3 coding sequence is TGCAGCGTTGAAGATCTTACCGGAGAGAACACCGGGGAGCTGTTTTTT.

The V and J genes are TRBV5-1 and TRBJ2-2; TRBD1 aligns across 9 bases. Germline CDR1 is SGHRS and CDR2 is YFSETQ. CDR3 length: 16 amino acids. The J segment lost 2 bases and the V segment lost 4 bases, leaving 6 bases of the junction unmatched. The CDR3 DNA is TGCGCCAGCAGCCCGGGACAGGGCGGAAACACCGGGGAGCTGTTTTTT. Translating it yields CASSPGQGGNTGELFF. The whole variable domain, remainder taken from reference TRBV5-1 and TRBJ2-2, is KAGVTQTPRYLIKTRGQQVTLSCSPISGHRSVSWYQQTPGQGLQFLFEYFSETQRNKGNFPGRFSGRQFSNSRSEMNVSTLELGDSALYLCASSPGQGGNTGELFFGEGSRLTVL.

This clonotype turned up a few times. The chain joins TRBV29-1 to TRBJ1-1; maybe TRBD1 (5 bases). The CDR3 covers 11 residues. The V end was cut by 7 bases, the J end by 8 bases, with 14 bases between. Per germline, CDR1 SQVTM and CDR2 ANQGSEA. CDR3 residues: CSAYRGAEAFF. The CDR3 nucleotides read TGCAGCGCATACCGAGGGGCCGAAGCTTTCTTT.

This clonotype was seen at least ten times. The chain links TRBV12-3 or TRBV12-4 to TRBJ2-1, with 8 bases lining up with TRBD1. The ends lost 2 bases at V and 9 bases at J; junction bases unmatched: 9. CDR3 size: 15 residues. The CDR3: CASSLWEQGATEQFF. DNA of the CDR3: TGTGCCAGCAGTTTATGGGAGCAGGGGGCGACTGAGCAGTTCTTC.

This clonotype was recorded a few times. The chain couples TRBV6-1 to TRBJ2-7, with 10 bases aligning to TRBD2. V lost 3 bases and J lost 2; bases outside the gene matches: 4. This CDR3 has 15 residues. Germline values: CDR1 MNHNS, CDR2 SASEGT. Written as DNA, the CDR3 is TGTGCCAGCAGTGAGTCTAGCGGGAGAACCTACGAGCAGTACTTC. Translation: CASSESSGRTYEQYF.

CDR3 loop: CASSVSAGEADEQFF. In DNA form, the CDR3 reads TGTGCCAGCAGCGTAAGCGCGGGAGAGGCGGATGAGCAGTTCTTC. V gene TRBV9 combines with J gene TRBJ2-1; TRBD2 agrees at 7 bases. The J segment lost 8 bases and the V segment lost 1 base, leaving 9 bases of the junction unmatched. This CDR3 comprises 15 residues. The germline CDR1 and CDR2 sequences are SGDLS and YYNGEE.

This clonotype was seen only a few times. The chain uses TRBV7-8 and TRBJ1-1; D gene uncertain. In germline, CDR1 is SGHVS, CDR2 FQNEAQ. Between the trimmed V and J ends, which lost 5 bases and 0 bases, there was a span of 10 bases. CDR3 size: 14 residues. For the CDR3, the DNA is TGTGCCAGCAGCCCACCGACCCTGAACACTGAAGCTTTCTTT. This translates into CASSPPTLNTEAFF.

This clonotype was seen ten or more times. This rearrangement joins TRBV12-3 or TRBV12-4 to TRBJ2-2; 8 bases match TRBD2. This CDR3 region has 15 residues. V lost 6 bases and J lost 3; bases outside the gene matches: 6. CDR3 in DNA: TGTGCCAGCAGACCGGGACTAGTGTACACCGGGGAGCTGTTTTTT. It codes for CASRPGLVYTGELFF.

This clonotype was observed many times. V usage is TRBV27 and J usage is TRBJ2-1; 8 bases map to TRBD1. V was clipped by 6 bases and J by 8 bases; unmatched bases: 6. This CDR3 spans 13 amino acids. Germline CDR1 and CDR2: MNHEY and SMNVEV (reference sequence). The CDR3 sequence: CASRTGEWDEQFF. CDR3 bases: TGTGCCAGCAGGACAGGGGAGTGGGATGAGCAGTTCTTC.

The V and J genes are TRBV20-1 and TRBJ2-1, with TRBD2 matching 8 bases. CDR3 length equals 13 residues. V lost 4 bases and J lost 6; bases outside the gene matches: 5. The V gene's germline CDR1 is DFQATT and CDR2 SNEGSKA (reference sequence). The CDR3 DNA sequence: TGCAGTGCTATAGTCGCGGGGGGCAATGAGCAGTTCTTC. Protein sequence: CSAIVAGGNEQFF.

This chain connects TRBV21-1 to TRBJ2-7; TRBD1 is the table's D call and was not checked against the DNA. TRBV21-1 counts as a pseudogene. The CDR3 runs to 13 residues. Here the CDR3 reads CASTTDRVYEQYV. The CDR3, as DNA: TGTGCCAGCACCACGGACAGGGTTTACGAGCAGTACGTC.

The chain recombines TRBV29-1 with TRBJ2-1, with D perhaps matching TRBD1 (5 bases). The length of the CDR3 is 12 residues. Trimming stripped 6 bases from V and 9 bases from J, with 15 bases between. Germline V gives CDR1 SQVTM, CDR2 ANQGSEA. The CDR3 sequence: CSVGPWAAEQFF. CDR3 sequence (DNA): TGCAGCGTGGGGCCCTGGGCGGCTGAGCAGTTCTTC.

This clonotype was recorded a few times. This chain uses TRBV7-6 with TRBJ1-1; D possibly corresponds to TRBD1 (6 bases). The V and J ends lost 1 base and 0 bases respectively, with 9 bases between them. The CDR3 runs 15 residues. Germline V gene data show CDR1 as SGHVS and CDR2 as FNYEAQ. CDR3 region: CASSLEGTLNTEAFF. CDR3 nucleotide sequence: TGTGCCAGCAGCTTAGAGGGGACACTGAACACTGAAGCTTTCTTT.

This chain links TRBV7-9 with TRBJ2-3, with a weak D call TRBD2 (7 bases). The V and J ends lost 5 bases and 6 bases respectively, with 24 bases between them. Germline values: CDR1 SEHNR, CDR2 FQNEAQ (reference sequence). The CDR3 totals 17 residues. Written as DNA, the CDR3 is TGTGCCAGCAGCGGAGGGATCTCGCGGGGGCTCGGGGATACGCAGTATTTT. Translating gives CASSGGISRGLGDTQYF.

The chain combines TRBV20-1 with TRBJ2-5; D might be TRBD1 or TRBD2, each matching 5 bases. The CDR3 runs to 15 residues. Germline CDR1 DFQATT, CDR2 SNEGSKA (reference sequence). Trimming removed 1 base at V and 5 bases at J, with 17 bases between. The DNA for the CDR3 is TGCAGTGCTAGAGGACGGGACCCCACTGGGGAGACCCAGTACTTC. Amino acid sequence: CSARGRDPTGETQYF.

This sequence joins TRBV20-1 and TRBJ2-2; D gene unclear. The V gene's germline CDR1 is DFQATT and CDR2 SNEGSKA (reference sequence). The ends were cut back, 5 bases at V and 6 bases at J, with 16 bases in the middle. The CDR3 contains 14 residues. This CDR3 is CSAPGPERAGELFF. In DNA form, the CDR3 reads TGCAGTGCTCCCGGACCTGAAAGGGCCGGGGAGCTGTTTTTT.

This clonotype was seen a few times. The chain couples TRBV12-3 or TRBV12-4 to TRBJ1-1, with 7 bases lining up with TRBD1. Trimming took 6 bases from V and 6 from J; bases not matched to a gene: 7. This CDR3 contains 13 residues. Written as DNA, the CDR3 is TGTGCCAGCAGAGGTCCGGGACAGTCTGAAGCTTTCTTT. Its protein product is CASRGPGQSEAFF.

Only a few counts were recorded for this clonotype. The chain has TRBV7-6 and TRBJ2-7; 10 bases are shared with TRBD1. V dropped 1 base and J dropped 5; count of bases not matched to a gene: 8. The CDR3 contains 16 residues. Germline lookup yields CDR1 SGHVS and CDR2 FNYEAQ. This CDR3 is CASSLVTTGGIHEQYF. The CDR3 nucleotides read TGTGCCAGCAGCTTAGTTACGACAGGGGGCATTCACGAGCAGTACTTC.

V and J are TRBV20-1 and TRBJ2-3; the match to TRBD2 covers 7 bases. V lost 6 bases and J lost 2; bases outside the gene matches: 8. The CDR3 is made up of 14 amino acids. CDR1 is DFQATT and CDR2 is SNEGSKA in the germline V gene (reference sequence). CDR3 loop: CSAERGEPTDTQYF. The CDR3 DNA reads as TGCAGTGCGGAACGGGGGGAGCCCACAGATACGCAGTATTTT.

The table lists this clonotype with many counts. The chain combines TRBV4-2 with TRBJ1-1, with 8 positions matching TRBD1. The CDR3 runs 15 residues. Trimming cost V 2 bases and J 9 bases; bases outside gene matches: 11. CDR1 LGHNA and CDR2 YNFKEQ come from the germline V gene. The CDR3 DNA sequence: TGTGCCAGCAGCCAACCCGGACAGGGTGACTTAAAAGCTTTCTTT. It is translated as CASSQPGQGDLKAFF.

The rearrangement links TRBV6-5 to TRBJ2-1; D is ambiguous. This CDR3 is built from 11 residues. With 6 bases removed from V and 10 bases from J, the gap between germline ends came to 10 bases. CDR1 is MNHEY, CDR2 SVGAGI, per germline. CDR3: CASRNPQEQFF. In nucleotides, the CDR3 is TGTGCCAGCAGAAATCCTCAGGAGCAGTTCTTC.

Notes on this clonotype: At one of its ends the junction is not consistent with the germline gene, which may arise from a read error. The chain carries TRBV28 and TRBJ1-1, with 8 bases fitting TRBD1. The CDR3 is 20 residues long. Germline V gene sequence: CDR1 MDHEN, CDR2 SYDVKM. The CDR3 is CASSIWSNAGGEWVSTEAFF. In DNA form, the CDR3 reads TGTGCCAGCAGTATATGGTCTAACGCAGGGGGCGAATGGGTGAGCACTGAAGCTTTCTTT.

The CDR3, as DNA: TGTGCCAGCAGCCTAAATCCCGAAGCGGGGAGGGCCACCAATGAGCAGTTCTTC. This translates into CASSLNPEAGRATNEQFF. This chain links TRBV7-6 with TRBJ2-1; TRBD2 agrees at 7 bases. Germline V gene data show CDR1 as SGHVS and CDR2 as FNYEAQ. V lost 5 bases to trimming and J lost 6 bases; unmatched junction nucleotides: 19. The CDR3 length is 18 residues. Filled out from reference TRBV7-6 and TRBJ2-1, the complete variable domain reads GAGVSQSPRYKVTKRGQDVALRCDPISGHVSLYWYRQALGQGPEFLTYFNYEAQQDKSGLPNDRFSAERPEGSISTLTIQRTEQRDSAMYRCASSLNPEAGRATNEQFFGPGTRLTVL.